This TCR beta chain was captured in a study of blood T cell repertoires in COVID-19. Study in general: From T cells, B-cell-depleted T cells, or PBMCs came the material, which was cDNA or gDNA.

Deletions cut 5 bases from V and 6 bases from J, with 7 bases between. The germline CDR1 and CDR2 sequences are MDHEN and SYDVKM. The CDR3 spans 11 residues. Original data processing: Amplifying reference gene primers gave estimates of nucleated cell counts. Assay used: immunoSEQ multiplex PCR; TCRdb lists only in-frame clones, some missing. V, J and clone size derive from that table, while D and trimming were established from the DNA sequence. The sample has 210,000 or so clones; around 90% are singletons. Participants had their cohort set by participant-reported clinical history. A case of COVID-19 had been met by exposed participants within 2 weeks before study entry.

Sequenced input: PBMCs or T cells enriched from blood (not recorded which). This receptor was obtained from a woman between 25 and 40 years old who had been exposed to COVID-19. The chain carries TRBV28 and TRBJ1-1, with unresolved D. CDR3 sequence (DNA): TGTGCCAGCAGTCTGACATCTGAAGCTTTCTTT. Amino acid sequence: CASSLTSEAFF. The variable domain in full, with the rest retrieved from reference TRBV28 and TRBJ1-1, is DVKVTQSSRYLVKRTGEKVFLECVQDMDHENMFWYRQDPGLGLRLIYFSYDVKMKEKGDIPEGYSVSREKKERFSLILESASTNQTSMYLCASSLTSEAFFGQGTRLTVV.